This T cell receptor beta chain was captured in a study of T-cell memory formation after mild COVID-19. As for the study in general: Among the donors, TCR clusters were largely specific to each donor.

Barcoded TCR alpha and TCR beta cDNA libraries with UMIs came from 5'RACE using constant-segment primers. One entry per CDR3 protein results from TCRdb running MiXCR on the 5' RACE reads. This sample has around 150,000 distinct CDR3 sequences, with approximately 15% found just once. Turning to this clonotype: Its antigen is unknown.

V was clipped by 3 bases and J by 0 bases; unmatched bases: 8. The V gene's germline CDR1 is SGHRS and CDR2 YFSETQ. CDR3 length equals 17 residues. Regarding the study as a whole: Memory from before infection featured some responding clones, which suggests cross-reactive memory joined.

This chain joins TRBV5-1 and TRBJ2-1, with 8 bases aligning to TRBD2. The sequence was collected from an adult woman who had mild COVID-19 (a few samples of this study predate the infection). Cell type and time point are not known. Specimen: PBMCs or a T cell subset sorted from them (not recorded which). The CDR3 is CASSWGVAGRSYNEQFF. CDR3 coding DNA: TGCGCCAGCAGCTGGGGGGTAGCGGGGCGCTCCTACAATGAGCAGTTCTTC.